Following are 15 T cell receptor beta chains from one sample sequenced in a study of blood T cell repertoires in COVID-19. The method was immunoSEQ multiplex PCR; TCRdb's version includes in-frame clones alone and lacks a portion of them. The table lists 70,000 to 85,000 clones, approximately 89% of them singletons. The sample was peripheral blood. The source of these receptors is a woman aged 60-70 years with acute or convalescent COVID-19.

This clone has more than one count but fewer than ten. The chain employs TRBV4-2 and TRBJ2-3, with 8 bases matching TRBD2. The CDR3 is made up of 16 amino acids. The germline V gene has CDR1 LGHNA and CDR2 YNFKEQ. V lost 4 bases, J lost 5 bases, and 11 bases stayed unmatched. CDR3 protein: CASSLLGRGEGDTQYF. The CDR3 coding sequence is TGTGCCAGCAGCCTCCTGGGGCGGGGGGAAGGAGATACGCAGTATTTT.

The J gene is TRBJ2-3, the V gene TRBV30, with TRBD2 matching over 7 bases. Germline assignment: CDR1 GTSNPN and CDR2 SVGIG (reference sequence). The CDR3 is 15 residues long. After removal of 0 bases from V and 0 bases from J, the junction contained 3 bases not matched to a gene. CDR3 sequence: CAWSVDGGSTDTQYF. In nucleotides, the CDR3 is TGTGCCTGGAGTGTGGACGGGGGGAGCACAGATACGCAGTATTTT.

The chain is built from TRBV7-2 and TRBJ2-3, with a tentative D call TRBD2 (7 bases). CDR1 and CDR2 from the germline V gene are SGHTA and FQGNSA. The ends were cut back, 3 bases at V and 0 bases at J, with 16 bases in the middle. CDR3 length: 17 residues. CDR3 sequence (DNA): TGTGCCAGCAGCTTGCAGGCGGGGGCAGGTAGCACAGATACGCAGTATTTT. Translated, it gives CASSLQAGAGSTDTQYF.

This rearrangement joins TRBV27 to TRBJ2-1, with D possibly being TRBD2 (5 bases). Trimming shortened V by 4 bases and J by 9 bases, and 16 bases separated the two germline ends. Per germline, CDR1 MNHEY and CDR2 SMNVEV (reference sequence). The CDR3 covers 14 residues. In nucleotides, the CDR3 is TGTGCCAGCAGTTCCACCTCTCTAGCAAGTGAGCAGTTCTTC. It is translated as CASSSTSLASEQFF.

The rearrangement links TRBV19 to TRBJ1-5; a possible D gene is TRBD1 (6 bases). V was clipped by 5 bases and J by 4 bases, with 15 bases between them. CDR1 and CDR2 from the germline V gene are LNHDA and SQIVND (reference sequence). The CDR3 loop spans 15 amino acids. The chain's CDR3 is CASSAQGGYNQPQHF. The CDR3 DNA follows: TGTGCCAGTAGTGCTCAAGGGGGATATAATCAGCCCCAGCATTTT.

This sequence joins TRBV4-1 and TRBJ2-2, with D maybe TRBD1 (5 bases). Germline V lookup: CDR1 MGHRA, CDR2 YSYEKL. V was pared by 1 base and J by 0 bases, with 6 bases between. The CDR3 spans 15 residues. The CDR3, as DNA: TGCGCCAGCAGCCAAGGACAGTCGAACACCGGGGAGCTGTTTTTT. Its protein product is CASSQGQSNTGELFF.

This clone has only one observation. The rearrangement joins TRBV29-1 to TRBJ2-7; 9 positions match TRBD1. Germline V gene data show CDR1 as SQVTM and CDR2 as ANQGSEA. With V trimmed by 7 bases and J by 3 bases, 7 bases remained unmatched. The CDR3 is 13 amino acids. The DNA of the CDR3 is TGCAGCGCCCTTACGGGACAGGGCTACGAGCAGTACTTC. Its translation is CSALTGQGYEQYF.

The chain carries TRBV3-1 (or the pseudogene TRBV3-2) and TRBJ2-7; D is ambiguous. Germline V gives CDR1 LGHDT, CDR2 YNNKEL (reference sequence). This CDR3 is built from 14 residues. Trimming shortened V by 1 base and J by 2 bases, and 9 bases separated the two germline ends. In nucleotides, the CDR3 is TGTGCCAGCAGCCAAGGGGCAGAACCCTACGAGCAGTACTTC. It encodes CASSQGAEPYEQYF.

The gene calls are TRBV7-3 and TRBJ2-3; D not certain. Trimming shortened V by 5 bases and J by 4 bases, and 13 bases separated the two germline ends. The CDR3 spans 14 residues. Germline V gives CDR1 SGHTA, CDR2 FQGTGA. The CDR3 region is CASSLDSRPDTQYF. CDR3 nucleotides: TGTGCCAGCAGCCTCGACTCACGACCAGATACGCAGTATTTT.

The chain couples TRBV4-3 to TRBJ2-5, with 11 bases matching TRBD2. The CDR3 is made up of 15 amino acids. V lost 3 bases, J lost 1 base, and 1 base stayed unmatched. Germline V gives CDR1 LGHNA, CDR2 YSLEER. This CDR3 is CASSHGTSGQETQYF. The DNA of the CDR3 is TGCGCCAGCAGCCACGGGACTAGCGGCCAAGAGACCCAGTACTTC.

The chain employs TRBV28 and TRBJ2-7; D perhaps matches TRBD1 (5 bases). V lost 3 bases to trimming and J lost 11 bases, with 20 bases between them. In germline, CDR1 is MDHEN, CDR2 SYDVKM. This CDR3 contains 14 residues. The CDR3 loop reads CASSLTSPRDREYF. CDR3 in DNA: TGTGCCAGCAGTTTGACTTCCCCCAGGGATCGGGAGTACTTC.

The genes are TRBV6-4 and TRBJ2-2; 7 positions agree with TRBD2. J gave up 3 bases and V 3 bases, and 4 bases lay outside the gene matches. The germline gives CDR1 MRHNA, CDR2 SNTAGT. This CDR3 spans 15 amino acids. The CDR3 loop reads CASSDKRGDTGELFF. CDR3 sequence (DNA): TGTGCCAGCAGTGATAAGCGGGGCGACACCGGGGAGCTGTTTTTT.

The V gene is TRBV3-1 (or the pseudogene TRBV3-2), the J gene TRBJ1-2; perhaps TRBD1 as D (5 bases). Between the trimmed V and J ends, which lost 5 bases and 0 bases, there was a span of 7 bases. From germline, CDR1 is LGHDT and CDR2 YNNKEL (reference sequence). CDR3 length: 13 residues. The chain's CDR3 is CASSDSSNYGYTF. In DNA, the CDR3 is TGTGCCAGCAGCGACAGTTCTAACTATGGCTACACCTTC.

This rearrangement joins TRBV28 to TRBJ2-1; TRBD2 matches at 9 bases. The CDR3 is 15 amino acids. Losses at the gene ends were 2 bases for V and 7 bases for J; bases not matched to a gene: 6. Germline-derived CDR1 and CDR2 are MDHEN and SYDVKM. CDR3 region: CASSLGPSGKNEQFF. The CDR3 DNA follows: TGTGCCAGCAGTTTAGGGCCTAGCGGGAAGAATGAGCAGTTCTTC.

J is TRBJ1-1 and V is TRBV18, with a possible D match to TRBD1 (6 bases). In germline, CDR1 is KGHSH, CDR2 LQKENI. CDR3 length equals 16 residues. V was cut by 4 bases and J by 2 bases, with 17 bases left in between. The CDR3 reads CASSLQAGDLNTEAFF. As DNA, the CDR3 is TGTGCCAGCTCACTTCAAGCAGGGGACCTTAACACTGAAGCTTTCTTT.